These 26 T cell receptor beta chains were sequenced from one sample in a study of blood T cells in healthy people across ages. The authors ran a second PCR of about 7 to 11 cycles using a sample-barcoded 5' primer and a J-beta primer mix. TCRdb called the 5' RACE reads again in MiXCR, with one record for every CDR3 protein. The data hold some 850,000 distinct CDR3 sequences, with about a quarter observed a single time. The data were also submitted as part of a second study, on T cells of mothers and their children.

Material for sequencing was blood. The source is a boy aged 5-17 years in good health.

This clonotype was counted a few times. This chain connects TRBV28 to TRBJ1-4, with 8 positions matching TRBD1. The CDR3 loop spans 15 amino acids. The germline CDR1 and CDR2 sequences are MDHEN and SYDVKM. V lost 6 bases, J lost 6 bases, and 9 bases stayed unmatched. CDR3 in amino acids: CASSNRGGVYEKLFF. The CDR3 bases are TGTGCCAGCAGCAACAGGGGGGGAGTCTATGAAAAACTGTTTTTT.

The table lists this clonotype with a few counts. This chain links TRBV4-1 with TRBJ2-1; 8 bases match TRBD2. Trimming at V came to 5 bases and at J to 6 bases, leaving 12 bases not matched to a gene. This CDR3 comprises 16 residues. Germline assignment: CDR1 MGHRA and CDR2 YSYEKL. The CDR3 loop is CASSSGGAGETNEQFF. CDR3 nucleotide sequence: TGCGCCAGCAGCTCGGGAGGAGCGGGAGAGACCAATGAGCAGTTCTTC.

This chain links TRBV24-1 with TRBJ1-2; D call uncertain. This CDR3 has 12 residues. Germline CDR1 is KGHDR and CDR2 is SFDVKD. With 3 bases removed from V and 4 bases from J, the gap between germline ends came to 5 bases. CDR3 nucleotides: TGTGCCACCAGTGATCCGATCTATGGCTACACCTTC. This gives the protein CATSDPIYGYTF.

There are many counts of this clonotype. This sequence joins TRBV6-1 and TRBJ2-7; a weak D match, TRBD1 (5 bases). V shed 5 bases and J shed 2 bases, with 10 bases lying between them. CDR3 length equals 13 residues. From germline, CDR1 is MNHNS and CDR2 SASEGT. CDR3: CASSTDRTYEQYF. CDR3 bases: TGTGCCAGCAGTACCGACAGAACCTACGAGCAGTACTTC.

This chain connects TRBV2 to TRBJ2-1; 9 bases agree with TRBD1. The trim removed 11 bases at V and 0 bases at J, leaving 8 bases unmatched. This CDR3 has 15 residues. In germline, CDR1 is SNHLY, CDR2 FYNNEI. The CDR3 region is CAGTRQGDSYNEQFF. Here the CDR3 DNA reads TGTGCCGGAACTAGACAGGGGGACTCCTACAATGAGCAGTTCTTC.

The chain carries TRBV7-8 and TRBJ2-4; the D gene is possibly TRBD2 (6 bases). Trimming stripped 1 base from V and 4 bases from J, with 14 bases between. This CDR3 comprises 16 residues. Germline V gives CDR1 SGHVS, CDR2 FQNEAQ. DNA for the CDR3: TGTGCCAGCAGCTTAGGAGGAGCGGGTACTAAAAACATTCAGTACTTC. Translated: CASSLGGAGTKNIQYF.

The rearrangement joins TRBV6-5 to TRBJ2-5; unclear D gene. The DNA end favors TRBJ2-7, so the J call may be wrong. The CDR3 consists of 13 residues. Germline V gene lookup returns CDR1 MNHEY and CDR2 SVGAGI. This CDR3 is CASSYDINYEQYF. Written as DNA, the CDR3 is TGTGCCAGCAGTTATGACATAAACTACGAGCAGTACTTC.

The chain is built from TRBV6-5 and TRBJ1-3, with a tentative D call TRBD1 (5 bases). Trimming pared 2 bases from V and 4 bases from J, leaving 18 bases between. Germline CDR1 is MNHEY and CDR2 is SVGAGI. This CDR3 contains 17 residues. CDR3 sequence (DNA): TGTGCCAGCAGTTACCATCCGGGACCTAGGGAGGGAAACACCATATATTTT. Residues: CASSYHPGPREGNTIYF.

The chain is built from TRBV20-1 and TRBJ2-2; D is possibly TRBD1 (6 bases). Trimming took off 6 bases at V and 5 bases at J, with 13 bases between the two ends. CDR1 DFQATT and CDR2 SNEGSKA come from the germline V gene (reference sequence). The CDR3 has 13 residues. Here the CDR3 reads CSAPSQGTGELFF. DNA of the CDR3: TGCAGTGCCCCGTCGCAGGGGACCGGGGAGCTGTTTTTT.

This clonotype was observed a handful of times. The chain joins TRBV7-2 to TRBJ2-5; 7 bases fit TRBD1. The trim removed 5 bases at V and 7 bases at J, leaving 16 bases unmatched. This CDR3 contains 16 residues. Germline V gene sequence: CDR1 SGHTA, CDR2 FQGNSA. CDR3 bases: TGTGCCAGCAGCCCACCCGGCGACAGGGAGAAAGTGACCCAGTACTTC. Its translation: CASSPPGDREKVTQYF. The whole variable domain, filled in from reference TRBV7-2 and TRBJ2-5, reads GAGVSQSPSNKVTEKGKDVELRCDPISGHTALYWYRQSLGQGLEFLIYFQGNSAPDKSGLPSDRFSAERTGGSVSTLTIQRTQQEDSAVYLCASSPPGDREKVTQYFGPGTRLLVL.

The chain has TRBV12-3 or TRBV12-4 and TRBJ2-2, with a possible D match to TRBD2 (8 bases). V lost 8 bases to trimming and J lost 5 bases, with 18 bases between them. The CDR3 has 15 residues. CDR3 region: CASRGGTGETGELFF. CDR3 nucleotides: TGTGCCAGCCGGGGGGGAACAGGGGAAACCGGGGAGCTGTTTTTT.

The rearrangement links TRBV27 to TRBJ2-7; 7 bases are a match to TRBD1. Germline V gene data show CDR1 as MNHEY and CDR2 as SMNVEV (reference sequence). The length of the CDR3 is 12 residues. V was clipped by 5 bases and J by 6 bases; unmatched bases: 4. CDR3 residues: CASSTAGGEQYF. The DNA for the CDR3 is TGTGCCAGCAGTACCGCAGGGGGCGAGCAGTACTTC.

The chain combines TRBV19 with TRBJ1-1; D unclear. This CDR3 comprises 12 residues. The germline V and J ends were trimmed by 2 bases and 11 bases, with 12 bases remaining between them. The germline gives CDR1 LNHDA, CDR2 SQIVND (reference sequence). As DNA, the CDR3 is TGTGCCAGTAGTATACGGGCCGGTGAGGCTTTCTTT. Encoded protein: CASSIRAGEAFF. Full variable domain (rest looked up from reference TRBV19 and TRBJ1-1): DGGITQSPKYLFRKEGQNVTLSCEQNLNHDAMYWYRQDPGQGLRLIYYSQIVNDFQKGDIAEGYSVSREKKESFPLTVTSAQKNPTAFYLCASSIRAGEAFFGQGTRLTVV.

This clonotype occurred a few times. This chain joins TRBV29-1 and TRBJ1-4; weak D call: TRBD1 (6 bases). Germline V lookup: CDR1 SQVTM, CDR2 ANQGSEA. CDR3 length equals 15 residues. The V gene lost 4 bases and the J gene lost 0 bases, with 12 bases spanning the gap. The CDR3, as DNA: TGCAGCGTTGCCGGGAGGGGGGCAACTAATGAAAAACTGTTTTTT. It codes for CSVAGRGATNEKLFF.

The chain couples TRBV28 to TRBJ2-2; D is possibly TRBD1 (6 bases). V was pared by 6 bases and J by 4 bases, with 21 bases between. From germline, CDR1 is MDHEN and CDR2 SYDVKM. The CDR3 consists of 17 residues. As DNA, the CDR3 is TGTGCCAGCAGCCCCGGGCCTCGGAGCAGGGGCACCGGGGAGCTGTTTTTT. This encodes CASSPGPRSRGTGELFF.

Only a few counts were recorded for this clonotype. The chain carries TRBV3-1 and TRBJ2-5, with a possible D match to TRBD2 (7 bases). CDR1 is LGHDT and CDR2 is YNNKEL in the germline V gene (reference sequence). The CDR3 length is 15 residues. V lost 4 bases to trimming and J lost 2 bases, with 14 bases between them. In DNA, the CDR3 is TGTGCCAGCAGCCCATTACAGGGAGGGCAAGAGACCCAGTACTTC. Amino acid sequence: CASSPLQGGQETQYF.

V gene TRBV20-1 combines with J gene TRBJ2-7; a weak D match, TRBD1 (5 bases). Between the trimmed V and J ends, which lost 3 bases and 1 base, there was a span of 19 bases. The CDR3 is made up of 16 amino acids. Per the germline V gene, CDR1 is DFQATT and CDR2 is SNEGSKA (reference sequence). The CDR3 sequence is CSASPRGLRASYEQYF. The DNA for the CDR3 is TGCAGTGCTAGTCCTCGAGGCCTCAGGGCTTCCTACGAGCAGTACTTC.

The chain employs TRBV29-1 and TRBJ2-5; D might be TRBD2 (6 bases). The J call is uncertain, as TRBJ2-1 better fits the DNA end. The V gene's germline CDR1 is SQVTM and CDR2 ANQGSEA. The CDR3 is 13 residues long. The CDR3 loop reads CSVEGGLQGEQFF. The CDR3 bases are TGCAGCGTTGAGGGCGGACTACAAGGGGAGCAGTTCTTC.

This chain joins TRBV20-1 and TRBJ2-5; D might be TRBD2 (5 bases). V was clipped by 0 bases and J by 1 base, with 18 bases between them. The CDR3 has 17 residues. CDR1 DFQATT and CDR2 SNEGSKA come from the germline V gene (reference sequence). CDR3 in DNA: TGCAGTGCTAGAGATTCCCCGGGCGGGCCGTTCCAAGAGACCCAGTACTTC. It encodes CSARDSPGGPFQETQYF.

The chain combines TRBV5-1 with TRBJ2-7, with 16 bases identical to TRBD2. The tail of the sequence fits TRBJ2-1 better, so the J call may be wrong. Per germline, CDR1 SGHRS and CDR2 YFSETQ. CDR3 length: 18 residues. For the CDR3, the DNA is TGCGCCAGCAGCTCTGGGACTAGCGGGGGGGCCTACTACAATGAGCAGTTCTTC. This translates into CASSSGTSGGAYYNEQFF.

This clonotype has only a few counts. The V gene is TRBV2, the J gene TRBJ2-3, with TRBD1 identical over 8 bases. The V and J ends lost 4 bases and 2 bases, in that order; junction bases with no gene match: 5. The CDR3 is made up of 15 amino acids. Germline-derived CDR1 and CDR2 are SNHLY and FYNNEI. DNA of the CDR3: TGTGCCAGCAGTGTAGACAGGGGACCCACAGATACGCAGTATTTT. Translating gives CASSVDRGPTDTQYF.

This clonotype showed up just a few times. V is TRBV5-1 and J is TRBJ2-5; perhaps TRBD2 as D (5 bases). Germline assignment: CDR1 SGHRS and CDR2 YFSETQ. CDR3 length equals 16 residues. V lost 1 base and J lost 1, with 14 bases in between. The CDR3 here is CASSLFLSGSQETQYF. For the CDR3, the DNA is TGCGCCAGCAGCTTGTTCCTGTCGGGATCCCAAGAGACCCAGTACTTC.

The CDR3 DNA reads TGTGCCAGCAGCTTTACCGGGGCAGGGAGGAGAACTTTCTTT. This translates into CASSFTGAGRRTFF. This chain joins TRBV7-2 and TRBJ1-1; a weak D match, TRBD1 (5 bases). CDR1 is SGHTA, CDR2 FQGNSA, per germline. V shed 3 bases and J shed 12 bases, with 20 bases lying between them. This CDR3 has 14 residues.

The table lists this clonotype with a few counts. The chain employs TRBV24-1 and TRBJ2-1; maybe TRBD2 (5 bases). The CDR3 covers 16 residues. Trimming shortened V by 5 bases and J by 0 bases, and 13 bases separated the two germline ends. The V gene's germline CDR1 is KGHDR and CDR2 SFDVKD. CDR3 sequence (DNA): TGTGCCACCAGTGGGACGGACTCTAGCTCCTACAATGAGCAGTTCTTC. Protein product: CATSGTDSSSYNEQFF.

This clonotype was observed a handful of times. This CDR3 is CASSLSTHGQGDPEAFF. Written as DNA, the CDR3 is TGTGCCAGCAGTTTAAGCACCCATGGGCAGGGGGACCCTGAAGCTTTCTTT. The chain couples TRBV12-3 or TRBV12-4 to TRBJ1-1; 7 bases fit TRBD1. This CDR3 region has 17 residues. The junction had 15 bases not matched to a gene; V was cut back by 2 bases and J by 6 bases.

V and J are TRBV2 and TRBJ1-5; D is possibly TRBD1 (6 bases). Trimming pared 7 bases from V and 4 bases from J, leaving 11 bases between. The length of the CDR3 is 13 residues. Germline CDR1 is SNHLY and CDR2 is FYNNEI. The CDR3 DNA sequence: TGTGCCAGCACCACAGGGTTGAATCAGCCCCAGCATTTT. Translation gives CASTTGLNQPQHF.